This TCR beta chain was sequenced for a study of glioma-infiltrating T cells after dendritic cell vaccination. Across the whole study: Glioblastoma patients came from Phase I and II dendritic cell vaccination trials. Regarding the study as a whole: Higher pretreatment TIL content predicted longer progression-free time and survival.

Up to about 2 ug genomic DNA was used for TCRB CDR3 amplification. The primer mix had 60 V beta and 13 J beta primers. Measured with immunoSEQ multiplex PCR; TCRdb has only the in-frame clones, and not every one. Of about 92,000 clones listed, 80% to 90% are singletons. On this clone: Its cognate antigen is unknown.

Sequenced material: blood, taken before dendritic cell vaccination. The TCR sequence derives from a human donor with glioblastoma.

The CDR3 region is CASSLDGTSGRAYTDTQYF. The DNA for the CDR3 is TGTGCCAGCAGCTTGGACGGGACTAGCGGGAGGGCCTATACAGATACGCAGTATTTT. This chain uses TRBV5-6 with TRBJ2-3; 16 bases are a match to TRBD2. The CDR3 has 19 residues. V shed 0 bases and J 3 bases; nucleotides not matched to a gene: 7. CDR1 and CDR2 from the germline V gene are SGHDT and YYEEEE. The whole variable domain, filled in from reference TRBV5-6 and TRBJ2-3, reads DAGVTQSPTHLIKTRGQQVTLRCSPKSGHDTVSWYQQALGQGPQFIFQYYEEEERQRGNFPDRFSGHQFPNYSSELNVNALLLGDSALYLCASSLDGTSGRAYTDTQYFGPGTRLTVL.